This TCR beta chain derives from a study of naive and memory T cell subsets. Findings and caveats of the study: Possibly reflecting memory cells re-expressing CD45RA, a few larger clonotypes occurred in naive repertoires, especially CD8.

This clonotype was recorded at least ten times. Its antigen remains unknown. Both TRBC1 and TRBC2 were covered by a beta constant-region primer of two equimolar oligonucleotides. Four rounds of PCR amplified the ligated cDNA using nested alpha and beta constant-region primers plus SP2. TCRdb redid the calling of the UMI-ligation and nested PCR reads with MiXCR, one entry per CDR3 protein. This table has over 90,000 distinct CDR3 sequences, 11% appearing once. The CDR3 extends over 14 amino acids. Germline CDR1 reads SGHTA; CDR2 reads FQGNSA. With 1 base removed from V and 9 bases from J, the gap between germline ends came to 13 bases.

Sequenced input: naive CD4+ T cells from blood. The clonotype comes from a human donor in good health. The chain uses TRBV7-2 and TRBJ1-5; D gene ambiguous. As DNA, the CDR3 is TGTGCCAGCAGCTTAGTACACCAGGTCTGGCCCCAGCATTTT. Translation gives CASSLVHQVWPQHF.